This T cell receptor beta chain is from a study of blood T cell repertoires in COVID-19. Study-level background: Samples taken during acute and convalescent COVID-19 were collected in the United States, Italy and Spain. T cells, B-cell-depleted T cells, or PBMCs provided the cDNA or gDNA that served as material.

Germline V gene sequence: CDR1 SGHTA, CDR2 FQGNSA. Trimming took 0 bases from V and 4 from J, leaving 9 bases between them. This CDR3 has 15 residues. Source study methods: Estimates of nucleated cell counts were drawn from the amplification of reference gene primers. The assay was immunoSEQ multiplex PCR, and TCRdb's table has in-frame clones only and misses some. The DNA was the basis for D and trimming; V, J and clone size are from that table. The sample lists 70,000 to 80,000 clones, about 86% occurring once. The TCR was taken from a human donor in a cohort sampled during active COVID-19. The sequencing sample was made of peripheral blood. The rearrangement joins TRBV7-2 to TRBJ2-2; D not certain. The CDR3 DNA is TGTGCCAGCAGCTTAGCGGGCCGACCCACCGGGGAGCTGTTTTTT. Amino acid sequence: CASSLAGRPTGELFF.